The clone carrying this T cell receptor beta chain was found many times. Its antigen is as yet unknown. This entry belongs to a study of T cell repertoires in cytomegalovirus infection. Whole-study findings and limits: Carriage of CMV together with the relevant HLA was identifiable through cumulative public TCR beta family frequency.

TCRdb re-analysed the reads in MiXCR, keeping a single row per CDR3 protein. The sample has 450,000 to 600,000 distinct CDR3 sequences, approximately 10% seen once; the top ten hold roughly 10%. The receptor was isolated from a human donor in good health (CMV status not recorded). Some clones in this sample may be carry-over from other donors' samples. Material for sequencing was PBMCs.

The CDR3 DNA sequence: TGTGCCAGCAGCCGTGGTGGAAACACCATATATTTT. This encodes CASSRGGNTIYF. The chain is built from TRBV7-8 and TRBJ1-3; D is ambiguous. V was trimmed by 5 bases and J by 3 bases, leaving 5 bases between them. The germline V gene encodes CDR1 SGHVS and CDR2 FQNEAQ. This CDR3 has 12 amino acids.